A selection of T cell receptor beta chains follows, all from one sample in a study of T cells in Graves' hyperthyroidism and ophthalmopathy. In TCRdb, the multiplex PCR reads were re-called with MiXCR into one record per CDR3 protein. This sample has 500,000 to 550,000 distinct CDR3 sequences; about 20% occur once, and the top ten carry approximately 50%. What was sequenced was blood. The source is a man aged 40-49 years with Graves' ophthalmopathy. CDR3s include the opening cysteine and the closing phenylalanine or tryptophan. A D gene is named only where the DNA matches it firmly. The listing skips clone size in some rows; elsewhere it reads once, few, many or a size class.

j_call v_call clone_size d_call cdr3_aa cdr3_nt
TRBJ2-7 TRBV14 few TRBD2 CASAYPRTSGVYEQYF TGTGCCAGCGCCTACCCGAGGACTAGCGGCGTCTACGAGCAGTACTTC
TRBJ1-2 TRBV20-1 NA TRBD1 CSAAAGQGLYGYTF TGCAGTGCCGCTGCTGGACAGGGACTCTATGGCTACACCTTC
TRBJ1-1 TRBV7-2 many TRBD1 CASRPGQGNTEAFF TGTGCCAGCAGGCCTGGACAGGGAAACACTGAAGCTTTCTTT
TRBJ1-2 TRBV5-1 NA TRBD1 CASSPGQGLYGYTF TGCGCCAGCAGCCCGGGACAGGGATTGTATGGCTACACCTTC
TRBJ2-1 TRBV4-3 few NA CASSQDPLGAHNEQFF TGCGCCAGCAGCCAAGATCCCCTAGGGGCCCACAATGAGCAGTTCTTC
TRBJ2-1 TRBV18 many NA CASSPPHSFYNEQFF TGTGCCAGCTCACCTCCTCACTCCTTTTACAATGAGCAGTTCTTC
TRBJ2-6 TRBV30 many TRBD1 CAWDRDGANVLTF TGTGCCTGGGACAGGGATGGGGCCAACGTCCTGACTTTC
TRBJ2-5 TRBV11-2 many NA CASSLGSGGRQETQYF TGTGCCAGCAGCTTAGGGTCTGGGGGCCGGCAAGAGACCCAGTACTTC
TRBJ2-5 TRBV5-1 many NA CASSARQGGKYF TGCGCCAGCAGCGCTCGACAGGGCGGGAAGTACTTC
TRBJ2-5 TRBV7-2 many NA CASLAPSDVHQETQYF TGTGCCAGCCTCGCCCCTAGCGACGTACACCAAGAGACCCAGTACTTC
TRBJ2-7 TRBV6-1 NA NA CASSDHRSSSYEQYF TGTGCCAGCAGTGACCACAGGTCGAGCTCCTACGAGCAGTACTTC
TRBJ2-1 TRBV28 NA NA CASSSGTYNNEQFF TGTGCCAGCAGTTCAGGGACGTATAACAATGAGCAGTTCTTC
TRBJ1-1 TRBV12-3/TRBV12-4 NA NA CASSPPEGEYTEAFF TGTGCCAGCAGCCCCCCGGAGGGGGAATACACTGAAGCTTTCTTT
TRBJ2-2 TRBV12-3/TRBV12-4 NA NA CASSYRVWMSGELFF TGTGCCAGCAGTTACCGGGTCTGGATGTCCGGGGAGCTGTTTTTT
TRBJ2-5 TRBV4-2 NA TRBD2 CASSQSAAGGVETQYF TGTGCCAGCAGCCAATCGGCAGCGGGAGGGGTAGAGACCCAGTACTTC
TRBJ1-5 TRBV10-3 NA TRBD1 CAIRQGAGPNQPQHF TGTGCCATCAGACAGGGGGCCGGACCCAATCAGCCCCAGCATTTT
TRBJ1-1 TRBV11-1 many NA CASSLARWSGAFF TGTGCCAGCAGCTTAGCGCGATGGAGTGGAGCTTTCTTT
TRBJ2-1 TRBV10-1 few TRBD1 CASSAGQGLASYNEQFF TGCGCCAGCAGTGCGGGACAGGGCCTTGCCTCCTACAATGAGCAGTTCTTC
TRBJ2-7 TRBV30 NA TRBD2 CAWRVRGRGSSYEQYF TGTGCCTGGAGAGTACGAGGGCGGGGGAGCTCCTACGAGCAGTACTTC
TRBJ2-7 TRBV2 NA TRBD2 CASSAPTSASLEQYF TGTGCCAGCAGTGCCCCGACTAGCGCCTCATTGGAGCAGTACTTC
TRBJ2-1 TRBV19 NA TRBD2 CASSISAGDYNEQFF TGTGCCAGTAGTATCTCGGCGGGGGATTACAATGAGCAGTTCTTC
TRBJ1-2 TRBV7-2 NA TRBD1 CASSPPPGQPYYGYTF TGTGCCAGCAGCCCCCCCCCGGGACAGCCCTACTATGGCTACACCTTC
TRBJ2-7 TRBV28 many TRBD1 CASSIGQGALYEQYF TGTGCCAGCAGTATAGGACAGGGGGCCCTCTACGAGCAGTACTTC
TRBJ1-2 TRBV20-1 few TRBD1 CSASQGASANYGYTF TGCAGTGCTAGTCAGGGGGCGTCAGCTAACTATGGCTACACCTTC
TRBJ2-7 TRBV28 few NA CASSLDRDGFYEQYF TGTGCCAGCAGTTTAGATCGGGATGGGTTCTACGAGCAGTACTTC
TRBJ1-1 TRBV3-1 few NA CASSQGGASEAFF TGTGCCAGCAGCCAGGGGGGCGCGTCTGAAGCTTTCTTT
TRBJ2-2 TRBV13 NA NA CASSWMVRTGELFF TGTGCCAGCAGCTGGATGGTTCGCACCGGGGAGCTGTTTTTT
TRBJ1-5 TRBV28 NA TRBD1 CANPDRGTHHYSNQPQHF TGTGCCAACCCAGACAGGGGAACTCATCATTATAGCAATCAGCCCCAGCATTTT
TRBJ1-4 TRBV7-2 few NA CASSLGDGWLEKLFF TGTGCCAGCAGCTTAGGGGACGGCTGGTTGGAAAAACTGTTTTTT
TRBJ2-1 TRBV11-2 many TRBD1 CASSPKRGPEQFF TGTGCCAGCAGCCCCAAGAGGGGGCCGGAGCAGTTCTTC
TRBJ2-1 TRBV24-1 many TRBD2 CATSDRLTSEGTYNEQFF TGTGCCACCAGTGACCGTCTTACTAGCGAGGGGACCTACAATGAGCAGTTCTTC
TRBJ2-2 TRBV6-1 few NA CASRLPEYHRGHKQNTGELFF TGTGCCAGCAGACTACCAGAATATCACAGAGGACATAAACAGAACACCGGGGAGCTGTTTTTT
TRBJ2-3 TRBV12-3/TRBV12-4 many NA CASRGDTQYF TGTGCCAGCAGAGGTGATACGCAGTATTTT
TRBJ2-1 TRBV13 NA TRBD2 CASSSGLAGVSSYNEQFF TGTGCCAGCAGCTCGGGACTAGCGGGAGTCAGCTCCTACAATGAGCAGTTCTTC
TRBJ2-1 TRBV11-2 few TRBD1 CASSLVTGGSYNEQLF TGTGCCAGCAGCTTAGTTACAGGGGGCTCCTACAATGAGCAGCTCTTC
TRBJ1-3 TRBV5-1 NA TRBD1 CASSLEGQTGNTIYF TGCGCCAGCAGCTTGGAGGGACAGACTGGAAACACCATATATTTT
TRBJ2-3 TRBV19 NA NA CASSMGIDGSTDTQYF TGTGCCAGTAGTATGGGTATAGACGGTAGCACAGATACGCAGTATTTT
TRBJ1-2 TRBV2 few NA CASSVRTVGTPLRANYGYTF TGTGCCAGCAGTGTCCGAACGGTCGGGACTCCATTAAGGGCTAACTATGGCTACACCTTC
TRBJ1-6 TRBV27 few NA CASGINSPLHF TGTGCCAGCGGAATTAATTCACCCCTCCACTTT
TRBJ2-1 TRBV7-9 many TRBD1 CASSTTGGRNNEQFF TGTGCCAGCAGCACGACAGGGGGACGGAACAATGAGCAGTTCTTC
TRBJ1-5 TRBV28 NA NA CASSLLGTPKNQPQHF TGTGCCAGCAGTTTACTCGGGACCCCTAAAAATCAGCCCCAGCATTTT
TRBJ2-2 TRBV20-1 few NA CSAPQGRATGELFF TGCAGTGCCCCTCAGGGGCGGGCCACCGGGGAGCTGTTTTTT
TRBJ1-1 TRBV11-2 many NA CASSLVPGEAFF TGTGCCAGCAGCTTAGTCCCGGGGGAGGCTTTCTTT
TRBJ2-2 TRBV2 NA NA CASSEEGNDTGELFF TGTGCCAGCAGTGAAGAGGGGAATGACACCGGGGAGCTGTTTTTT
TRBJ2-2 TRBV19 NA NA CASSPQGFTNTGELFF TGTGCCAGTAGTCCACAGGGCTTTACGAACACCGGGGAGCTGTTTTTT
TRBJ2-5 TRBV5-1 few TRBD2 CASTSSGTKETQYF TGCGCCAGCACCTCCTCCGGGACTAAAGAGACCCAGTACTTC
TRBJ1-2 TRBV19 NA NA CASSISSLGQEPYGYTF TGTGCCAGTAGTATTTCTTCGTTGGGGCAGGAGCCCTATGGCTACACCTTC
TRBJ2-7 TRBV6-1 few NA CASSQYTNRDEQYF TGTGCCAGCAGCCAATACACCAACAGGGACGAGCAGTACTTC
TRBJ1-1 TRBV6-2/TRBV6-3 few TRBD1 CASSLLKTGANTEASF TGTGCCAGCAGTTTACTCAAGACAGGGGCGAACACTGAAGCTTCCTTT
TRBJ1-2 TRBV30 NA NA CAWRGGYGYTF TGTGCCTGGAGGGGAGGTTATGGCTACACCTTC
TRBJ1-6 TRBV18 few NA CASSPRDGRGALHF TGTGCCAGCTCACCGCGCGATGGACGTGGGGCCCTCCACTTT
TRBJ2-5 TRBV30 many NA CAWSTYGGGLETQYF TGTGCCTGGAGCACCTATGGCGGGGGCTTAGAGACCCAGTACTTC